This T cell receptor beta chain was obtained from a study of blood T cell repertoires in COVID-19 (dated by TCRdb to the early 2020s). Broadly, across the study: Samples covering the acute and convalescent phases of COVID-19 were provided by collaborators in the United States, Italy and Spain. A de-identified subject ID, COVID-19 status, age in years and sex were almost always included in the sample metadata. Subjects who had been exposed to COVID-19, were actively infected with it, or had recovered from it provided the deeply sampled blood TCRbeta repertoires that made up the dataset. Where available, HLA class I and class II types were taken from metadata supplied by the sample provider and were not determined by assay-based typing. The samples were drawn from the first 160 participants of the ongoing ImmuneRACE study and from more than 1,000 subjects provided by 6 global collaborators. A freely available public database, intended as a resource for researchers studying the immune response to SARS-CoV-2, is where the repertoires were released. The prospective study material was composed of cDNA or gDNA derived from T cells, B-cell-depleted T cells, or PBMCs.

Collaborating institutions collected whole blood in K2EDTA tubes following their own protocols. Collaborator samples were shipped for TCRbeta analysis as frozen whole blood, isolated PBMCs, or DNA extracted from either sample type. The germline V gene encodes CDR1 LNHDA and CDR2 SQIVND (reference sequence). Relative to germline, V is 3 bases shorter and J is 5 bases shorter, with 13 bases between their ends. The cysteine opens and the phenylalanine closes a CDR3 of 14 amino acids. CDR3 DNA only is kept here, 42 bases in frame from base 1. To note about this clone: The antigen this receptor binds is unknown. It has no much larger one-base neighbor in the sample; base qualities were not kept.

TCRbeta CDR3 regions were amplified from genomic DNA by means of the immunoSEQ Assay, a bias-controlled multiplex PCR. As for the original processing: The number of nucleated cells in each sample was estimated from the amplification of reference gene primers within the assay. Sequence reads were collapsed and filtered to measure the absolute abundance of every unique TCRbeta CDR3 rearrangement. For each sample, productive Simpson clonality was calculated by taking the square root of Simpson's diversity index across productive rearrangements. The source is immuneACCESS, and TCRdb retained only in-frame sequences with V and J called. Part of the clones is not carried over; for the studies checked, unresolved V genes explain less than half of this, and the remainder is unexplained. The DNA was the basis for D and trimming; V, J and clone size are from that table. For this sample there are 100,000 to 150,000 clones; 70% to 90% appear just once. Jointly, the top ten make up 9% to 12% of the sample.

The paper's findings and limits, for the study overall: The quantity of clinical and demographic metadata differed by source and by participant and was supplied without curation.

Sequenced input: peripheral blood. The clonotype originates from a man aged 45-65 years with acute or convalescent COVID-19. Here the chain combines TRBV19 and TRBJ2-5; matching of 6 bases hints at TRBD2 as the D gene. The CDR3 sequence is CASSIRGIGETQYF. Here is the DNA: TGTGCCAGTAGTATCCGGGGGATCGGGGAGACCCAGTACTTC.